A single sample gave rise to the 4 T cell receptor beta chains below, sequenced in a study of CD8+CD57+ T cells in acquired aplastic anemia. Template material for TCR beta VDJ and CDR3 profiling consisted of genomic DNA. Each CDR3 protein gets one entry after TCRdb re-called the reads with MiXCR. Among hundreds of thousands of distinct CDR3 sequences, 65% to 80% were seen once, and the ten largest hold around 4%. The material sequenced was sorted CD4+, CD8+, or CD8+CD57+ T cells (not recorded which) from PBMCs. These receptors were obtained from a human donor in good health, serving as a control.

The chain is built from TRBV9 and TRBJ1-2, with 9 bases that match TRBD1. V was clipped by 3 bases and J by 3 bases; unmatched bases: 6. The CDR3 is 15 amino acids. Germline V gene lookup returns CDR1 SGDLS and CDR2 YYNGEE. CDR3 loop: CASSEGQGRDYGYTF. Here the CDR3 DNA reads TGTGCCAGCAGCGAGGGACAGGGTCGAGACTATGGCTACACCTTC. Complete variable domain (other parts from reference TRBV9 and TRBJ1-2): DSGVTQTPKHLITATGQRVTLRCSPRSGDLSVYWYQQSLDQGLQFLIQYYNGEERAKGNILERFSAQQFPDLHSELNLSSLELGDSALYFCASSEGQGRDYGYTFGSGTRLTVV.

Note on this clonotype: The junction departs from germline at one end; a sequencing error may be responsible. The chain links TRBV19 to TRBJ2-3; TRBD2 agrees at 8 bases. The CDR3 is 16 amino acids. Germline V gene lookup returns CDR1 LNHDA and CDR2 SQIVND (reference sequence). The CDR3 loop is CASSIWRGAPRNEQYF. The CDR3 DNA sequence: TGTGCCAGTAGTATTTGGCGGGGGGCCCCGCGTAATGAGCAGTACTTT.

As for this clonotype: One junction end does not reproduce the germline sequence, and a read error may be involved. V and J are TRBV2 and TRBJ2-7; D ambiguous. The CDR3 spans 13 residues. The germline CDR1 and CDR2 sequences are SNHLY and FYNNEI. The CDR3 region is CASTTRSTYEQHF. CDR3 DNA sequence: TGTGCCAGCACGACGAGATCGACCTACGAGCAGCACTTC.

The chain is built from TRBV12-3 or TRBV12-4 and TRBJ1-1; D is unclear. CDR3 length: 13 amino acids. V shed 7 bases and J shed 1 base, with 10 bases lying between them. The CDR3 region is CASTKRANTEAFF. The DNA for the CDR3 is TGTGCCAGCACCAAAAGGGCGAACACTGAAGCTTTCTTT.